This T cell receptor beta chain stems from a study of low-dose radiotherapy and immunotherapy resistance in tumors. Across the whole study: Cohort 2 received 1 Gy per fraction every two weeks, totaling 13 Gy over 26 weeks. On cycle 1 day 1, patients started four cycles of oral aspirin 300 mg daily.

Primers targeting TRAV and TRBV primed first-strand cDNA, covering alpha and beta chains. Over roughly 20 PCR cycles, TCRs were amplified from a constant-region primer and V-primer adapter. TCRdb passed the reads through MiXCR, listing each CDR3 protein once. The data hold about 44,000 distinct CDR3 sequences, with 20% to 25% observed a single time. The time point is: after trial treatment. Treatment of the sample: LDRT plus nivolumab, ipilimumab, low-dose cyclophosphamide and aspirin (RACIN trial). Ten or more counts support this clonotype. The junction had 3 bases not matched to a gene; V was cut back by 4 bases and J by 4 bases. This CDR3 comprises 14 residues. Germline lookup yields CDR1 SGHTS and CDR2 YDEGEE.

The origin of this receptor is a male donor with prostate cancer. Material: PBMCs, obtained after low-dose radiotherapy plus immunotherapy. The chain recombines TRBV5-8 with TRBJ1-2; TRBD1 agrees at 11 bases. CDR3 in amino acids: CASSPGTGGYGYTF. CDR3 DNA: TGTGCCAGCAGCCCTGGGACAGGGGGCTATGGCTACACCTTC.